Sequencing of this T cell receptor (beta chain) was carried out in a study of blood T cell repertoires in COVID-19 (dated by TCRdb to the early 2020s). For context, the study as a whole: Collaborator samples came from the United States, Italy and Spain and covered acute and convalescent phases of COVID-19. The material from the prospective study consisted of cDNA or gDNA derived from T cells, B-cell-depleted T cells, or PBMCs. Subjects who had been exposed to COVID-19, were actively infected with it, or had recovered from it provided the deeply sampled blood TCRbeta repertoires that made up the dataset. The repertoires were made available in a free public database intended to serve as a resource for research on the immune response to SARS-CoV-2. The samples were drawn from two sources: the first 160 participants of the ongoing ImmuneRACE study, and about 1,300 subjects contributed by 6 global collaborators. The sample metadata nearly always contained a de-identified subject ID, COVID-19 status, age in years and sex. Where available, HLA class I and class II types were obtained from metadata supplied by the sample provider rather than from assay-based typing. The study at large found these results: The amount of clinical and demographic metadata varied by source and participant and was provided uncurated.

The collaborating institutions used their own protocols to collect whole blood in K2EDTA tubes. For TCRbeta analysis, collaborators shipped samples as frozen whole blood, isolated PBMCs, or DNA extracted from either of those sample types. The immunoSEQ Assay, a bias-controlled multiplex PCR, was used to amplify TCRbeta CDR3 regions from genomic DNA. Processing in the source paper ran as follows. The number of nucleated cells in each sample was estimated by amplification of reference gene primers within the assay. Sequence reads were collapsed and filtered to measure the absolute abundance of every unique TCRbeta CDR3 rearrangement. For each sample, productive Simpson clonality was calculated by taking the square root of Simpson's diversity index across productive rearrangements. This is the immuneACCESS table as TCRdb keeps it, with only in-frame sequences that have V and J called. A part of the clones is gone; compared with another copy, unresolved V genes explain less than half, and the rest is unexplained. D and trimming were read from the DNA, whereas the V and J calls and clone size are those reported in that table. The sample yields 60,000 to 70,000 clones; roughly nine tenths were counted once. The leading ten clones occupy roughly 4% of the sample.

This clone was observed a few times. Its antigen is not yet known. No qualities accompany the bases; no much larger clone lies one base away. V is pruned by 5 bases and J by 4 bases, leaving 5 bases of the junction without a gene match. Including cysteine and phenylalanine, the CDR3 has 13 amino acids. Only the CDR3 part of the read is kept: 39 bases, read in frame from the first base. The germline V gene specifies SGHRS as CDR1 and YFSETQ as CDR2. This receptor chain uses TRBV5-1 and TRBJ2-7; 8 of the junction bases match TRBD2. This receptor was obtained from a man between 45 and 60 years old with active COVID-19. Sequenced material: peripheral blood. For the CDR3, the sequence is CASRAGGGYEQYF. Here is the DNA: TGCGCCAGCAGGGCGGGAGGAGGTTACGAGCAGTACTTC.